This note documents a single TCR beta chain sequence. Its specificity is not known. Primers for the PCR totalled 60 Vbeta and 13 Jbeta. Repertoires were generated with immunoSEQ multiplex PCR, while TCRdb's copy carries only in-frame clones and drops some. The table lists 120,000 or so clones, 75% to 85% of them singletons. The CDR3 has 18 amino acids. Germline V gene lookup returns CDR1 SGHAT and CDR2 FQNNGV. Trimming left V 1 base short and J 4 bases short, with 22 bases between. This specimen comes from a study of cytomegalovirus exposure and HLA in healthy donors. Study-wide findings and caveats: Sequencing had likely introduced a cluster of highly shared sequence variants as an artifact. The study reported that TCR beta sequences accurately predicted HLA-A and HLA-B alleles in most subjects.

The clonotype was recovered from a male donor in good health and CMV-seronegative. This chain connects TRBV11-2 to TRBJ1-2, with D perhaps TRBD1 (5 bases). Sequencing input: PBMCs. CDR3 DNA sequence: TGTGCCAGCAGCTTAGTGCCTTCCTTAGGGGTTGACGGCTATGGCTACACCTTC. This translates into CASSLVPSLGVDGYGYTF.